The rows below give T cell receptor beta chains drawn from one sample of a study of blood T cell repertoires in COVID-19. Profiling relied on immunoSEQ multiplex PCR, and the TCRdb table lists in-frame clones only, not all of them. The table includes around 330,000 clones, roughly 85% detected once. The material sequenced was PBMCs or T cells enriched from blood (not recorded which). These receptors all stem from a woman aged 30 to 39 who had been exposed to COVID-19. The CDR3 runs from the conserved cysteine through the conserved F or W. The order of the fields is D gene, clone size, J gene, V gene, CDR3 DNA, CDR3 protein. D genes are given only for firm matches. Clone sizes are given selectively: once, few, many, or a class where the clone is expanded.

TRBD1	many	TRBJ1-5	TRBV19	TGTGCCAGTAGTTTCGGGACAGGGAATCAGCCCCAGCATTTT	CASSFGTGNQPQHF
.	.	TRBJ2-7	TRBV28	TGTGCCAGCAGTCCGGGGTCCGCGAAATTCTACGAGCAGTACTTC	CASSPGSAKFYEQYF
.	.	TRBJ2-6	TRBV19	TGTGCCAGTAGACGGGCCGGGATAAGGACTGGGGCCAACGTCCTGACTTTC	CASRRAGIRTGANVLTF
.	.	TRBJ1-5	TRBV19	TGTGCCAGTAGTATCGTCAATCAGCCCCAGCATTTT	CASSIVNQPQHF
.	.	TRBJ1-2	TRBV30	TGTGCCTGGAGTTCCACAAACTATGGCTACACCTTC	CAWSSTNYGYTF
.	.	TRBJ1-2	TRBV3-1/TRBV3-2	TGTGCCAGCAGCCAAGATTCCGGTAACTATGGCTACACCTTC	CASSQDSGNYGYTF
.	.	TRBJ1-6	TRBV12-3/TRBV12-4	TGTGCCAGCAGTTACGCCGCAGGGGTCACCCTCCACTTT	CASSYAAGVTLHF
.	.	TRBJ2-1	TRBV7-9	TGTGCCAGCAGCCCGACTAGTCGTGAGCAGTTCTTC	CASSPTSREQFF
TRBD1	.	TRBJ1-5	TRBV28	TGTGCCAGCAGTAATAGGGGTCCGTGGACAGGAAATCAAGGCGAGCATTTT	CASSNRGPWTGNQGEHF
.	.	TRBJ2-7	TRBV4-3	TGCGCCAGCAGCCAAGATCGGGCGGGTTACGAGCAGTACTTC	CASSQDRAGYEQYF
TRBD1	.	TRBJ1-5	TRBV19	TGTGCCAGTAGTAGAGGACAGGGGAATCAGCCCCAGCATTTT	CASSRGQGNQPQHF
TRBD1	.	TRBJ2-2	TRBV6-2/TRBV6-3	TGTGCCAGCAGCCGCGGGACAGGATGGAACACCGGGGAGCTGTTTTTT	CASSRGTGWNTGELFF
.	.	TRBJ1-1	TRBV10-3	TGTGCCATCAGTGGAAACAGGGAGACCACTGAAGCTTTCTTT	CAISGNRETTEAFF
TRBD2	few	TRBJ2-3	TRBV9	TGTGCCAGCAGCGTCCTTGGACTAGCGAAAGATACGCAGTATTTT	CASSVLGLAKDTQYF
TRBD2	.	TRBJ2-7	TRBV6-5	TGTGCCAGTCGGCGGGAGATCTACGAGCAGTACTTC	CASRREIYEQYF
TRBD2	many	TRBJ2-1	TRBV5-1	TGCGCCAGCAGCTCGTCCGGGACTAGCGGGAGGTCTTCCTACAATGAGCAGTTCTTC	CASSSSGTSGRSSYNEQFF
TRBD1	.	TRBJ1-5	TRBV27	TGTGCCAGCAGCCTAGGGACAGGGATGGTGGCCCAGCATTTT	CASSLGTGMVAQHF
TRBD1	.	TRBJ2-7	TRBV2	TGTGCCAGCAAGGGGACAGAGTTATACGAGCAGTACTTC	CASKGTELYEQYF
TRBD1	few	TRBJ2-7	TRBV19	TGTGCCAGTAGTATTACAGGGGGCGCGATTTACGAGCAGTACTTC	CASSITGGAIYEQYF
TRBD1	.	TRBJ1-4	TRBV5-5	TGTGCCAGCAGTCGACAGGGGAATGAAAAACTGTTTTTT	CASSRQGNEKLFF
.	.	TRBJ2-6	TRBV5-1	TGCGCCAGCAGGGAGGTCTCGGGACAAACTTCTGGGGCCAACGTCCTGACTTTC	CASREVSGQTSGANVLTF
.	.	TRBJ1-5	TRBV10-1	TGCGCCAGCAGTCGGGGTAATCAGCCCCAGCATTTT	CASSRGNQPQHF
.	.	TRBJ2-3	TRBV4-3	TGCGCCAGCAGCCATGGTCCCGATGGGCGCCCAAGTGGAGATACGCAGTATTTT	CASSHGPDGRPSGDTQYF
.	few	TRBJ1-5	TRBV5-1	TGCGCCAGCAGCTTGGACGGGATCAATCAGCCCCAGCATTTT	CASSLDGINQPQHF
.	.	TRBJ1-1	TRBV4-1	TGCGCCAGCAGTTCTTCAGGGATGATCACTGAAGCTTTCTTT	CASSSSGMITEAFF
.	.	TRBJ1-3	TRBV19	TGTGCCAGTAGTATCGGGAGAAACACCATATATTTT	CASSIGRNTIYF
TRBD2	.	TRBJ2-3	TRBV30	TGTGCCTGGAGCCAGGGACTAGCCCTAACAGATACGCAGTATTTT	CAWSQGLALTDTQYF
.	.	TRBJ1-3	TRBV10-1	TGCGCCAGCGCGAGGCCCGGTGGTACCATATATTTT	CASARPGGTIYF
TRBD1	.	TRBJ1-1	TRBV27	TGTGCCAGCAGCTGGGACAGTTCGAACACTGAAGCTTTCTTT	CASSWDSSNTEAFF
TRBD1	.	TRBJ1-2	TRBV10-3	TGTGCCATCAGTGAGTCGCAATTCGGGACAGGGAGGCACTACGACTATGGCTACACCTTC	CAISESQFGTGRHYDYGYTF